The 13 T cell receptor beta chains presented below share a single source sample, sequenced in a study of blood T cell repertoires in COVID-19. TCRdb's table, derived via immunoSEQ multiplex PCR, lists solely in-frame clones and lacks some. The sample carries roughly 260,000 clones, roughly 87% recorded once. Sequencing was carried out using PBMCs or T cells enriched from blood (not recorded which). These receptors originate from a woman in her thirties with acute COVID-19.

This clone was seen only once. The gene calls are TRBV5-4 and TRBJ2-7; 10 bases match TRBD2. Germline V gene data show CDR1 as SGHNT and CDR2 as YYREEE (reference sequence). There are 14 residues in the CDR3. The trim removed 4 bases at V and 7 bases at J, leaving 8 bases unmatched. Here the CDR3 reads CASSSTSGVGEQYF. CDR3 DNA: TGTGCCAGCAGCAGCACTAGCGGGGTTGGTGAGCAGTACTTC.

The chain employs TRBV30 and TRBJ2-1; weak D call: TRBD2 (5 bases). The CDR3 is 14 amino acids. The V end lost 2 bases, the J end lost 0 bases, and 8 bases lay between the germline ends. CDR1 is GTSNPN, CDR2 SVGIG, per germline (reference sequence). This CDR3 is CAWSSGNSYNEQFF. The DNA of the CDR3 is TGTGCCTGGAGTTCGGGGAACTCCTACAATGAGCAGTTCTTC.

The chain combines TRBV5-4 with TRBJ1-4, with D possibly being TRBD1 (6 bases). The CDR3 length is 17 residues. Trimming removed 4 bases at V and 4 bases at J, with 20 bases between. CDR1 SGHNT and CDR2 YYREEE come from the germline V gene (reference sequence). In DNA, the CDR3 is TGTGCCAGCAGCGAGACCACGGACAGTCGGGGTAATGAAAAACTGTTTTTT. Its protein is CASSETTDSRGNEKLFF.

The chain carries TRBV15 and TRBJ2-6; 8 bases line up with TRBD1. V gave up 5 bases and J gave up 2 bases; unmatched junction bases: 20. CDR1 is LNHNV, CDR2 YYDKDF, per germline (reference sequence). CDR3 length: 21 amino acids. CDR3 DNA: TGTGCCACCAGCTCTTGGGGGTCCCGGGACAGGCTTTTTGCTGGGGCCAACGTCCTGACTTTC. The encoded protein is CATSSWGSRDRLFAGANVLTF. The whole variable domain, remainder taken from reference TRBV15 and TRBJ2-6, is DAMVIQNPRYQVTQFGKPVTLSCSQTLNHNVMYWYQQKSSQAPKLLFHYYDKDFNNEADTPDNFQSRRPNTSFCFLDIRSPGLGDTAMYLCATSSWGSRDRLFAGANVLTFGAGSRLTVL.

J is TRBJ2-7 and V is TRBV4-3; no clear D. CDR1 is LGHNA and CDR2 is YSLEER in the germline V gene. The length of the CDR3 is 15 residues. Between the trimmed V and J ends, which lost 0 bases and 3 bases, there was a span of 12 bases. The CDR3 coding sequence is TGCGCCAGCAGCCAAGATAGGCGGCAGTACTACGAGCAGTACTTC. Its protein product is CASSQDRRQYYEQYF.

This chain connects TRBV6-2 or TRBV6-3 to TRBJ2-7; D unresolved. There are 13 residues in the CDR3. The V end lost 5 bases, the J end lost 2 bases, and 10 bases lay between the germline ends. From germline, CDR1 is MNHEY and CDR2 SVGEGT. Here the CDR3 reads CASSRGWTYEQYF. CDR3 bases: TGTGCCAGCAGTCGCGGATGGACCTACGAGCAGTACTTC.

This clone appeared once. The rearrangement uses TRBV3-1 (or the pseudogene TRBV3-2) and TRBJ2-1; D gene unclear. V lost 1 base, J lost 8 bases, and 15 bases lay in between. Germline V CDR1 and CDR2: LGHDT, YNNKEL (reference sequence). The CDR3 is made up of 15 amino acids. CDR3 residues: CASSQALVLGDEQFF. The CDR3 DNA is TGTGCCAGCAGCCAAGCGTTGGTCCTAGGCGATGAGCAGTTCTTC.

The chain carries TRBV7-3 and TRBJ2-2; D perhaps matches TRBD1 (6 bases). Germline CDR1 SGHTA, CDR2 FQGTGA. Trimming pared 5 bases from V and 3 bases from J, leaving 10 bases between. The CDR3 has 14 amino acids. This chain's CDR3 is CASSAQGYTGELFF. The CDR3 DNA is TGTGCCAGCAGCGCCCAGGGGTACACCGGGGAGCTGTTTTTT.

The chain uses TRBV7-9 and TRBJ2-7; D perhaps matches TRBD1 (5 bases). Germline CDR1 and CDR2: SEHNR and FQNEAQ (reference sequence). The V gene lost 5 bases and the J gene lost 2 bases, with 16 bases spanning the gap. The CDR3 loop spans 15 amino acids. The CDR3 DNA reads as TGTGCCAGCAGCCCCCCCCACAGGACGACCTACGAGCAGTACTTC. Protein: CASSPPHRTTYEQYF.

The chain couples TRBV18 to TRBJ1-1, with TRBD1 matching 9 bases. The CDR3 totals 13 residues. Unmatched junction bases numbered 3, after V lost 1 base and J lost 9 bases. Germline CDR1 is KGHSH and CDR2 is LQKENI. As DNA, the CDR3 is TGTGCCAGCTCACCACAACAGGGGGCGAAAGCTTTCTTT. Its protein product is CASSPQQGAKAFF.

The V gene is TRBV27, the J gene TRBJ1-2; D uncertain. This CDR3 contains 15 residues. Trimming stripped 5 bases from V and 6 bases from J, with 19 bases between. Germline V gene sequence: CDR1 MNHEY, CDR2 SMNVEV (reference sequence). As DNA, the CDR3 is TGTGCCAGCAGTCCGAGGGCCATGGACCCCGATGGCTACACCTTC. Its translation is CASSPRAMDPDGYTF.

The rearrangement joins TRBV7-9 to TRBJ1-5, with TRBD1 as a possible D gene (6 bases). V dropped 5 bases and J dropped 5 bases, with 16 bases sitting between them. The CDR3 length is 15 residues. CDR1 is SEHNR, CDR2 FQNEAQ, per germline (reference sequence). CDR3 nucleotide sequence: TGTGCCAGCAGCCAGGTCTACAGGGCGTATCAGCCCCAGCATTTT. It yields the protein CASSQVYRAYQPQHF. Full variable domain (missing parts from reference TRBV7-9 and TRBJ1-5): DTGVSQNPRHKITKRGQNVTFRCDPISEHNRLYWYRQTLGQGPEFLTYFQNEAQLEKSRLLSDRFSAERPKGSFSTLEIQRTEQGDSAMYLCASSQVYRAYQPQHFGDGTRLSIL.

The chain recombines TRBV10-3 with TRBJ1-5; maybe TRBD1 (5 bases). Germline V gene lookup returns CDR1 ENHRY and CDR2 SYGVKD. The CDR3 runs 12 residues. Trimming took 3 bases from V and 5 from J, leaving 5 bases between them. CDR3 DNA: TGTGCCATCAGTGACAGGGATCAGCCCCAGCATTTT. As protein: CAISDRDQPQHF.